The next 32 T cell receptor beta chains were all read from a single sample in a study of tumor and adjacent non-tumor tissue in lung cancer. RNA was extracted from bulk tissue without any cell sorting. The library came from three nested PCR rounds adapted from ARM-PCR protocols. One entry per CDR3 protein, called by TCRdb with MiXCR from the multiplex PCR reads. The sample lists 200,000 to 250,000 distinct CDR3 sequences, 71% occurring once. The sequenced sample was lung tumor tissue. These receptors originate from a man aged 55 to 70 with non-small cell lung cancer.

The gene calls are TRBV12-3 or TRBV12-4 and TRBJ1-3; D remains unclear. Trimming shortened V by 5 bases and J by 2 bases, and 16 bases separated the two germline ends. The CDR3 sequence is 16 residues long. The CDR3 reads CASSTILTSAGNTIYF. The CDR3, as DNA: TGTGCCAGCAGTACCATATTAACTAGCGCTGGAAACACCATATATTTT.

Comment on this clonotype: At one end the junction does not follow the germline gene, possibly because of a read error. This rearrangement joins TRBV4-1 to TRBJ2-1, with 16 bases fitting TRBD2. CDR1 and CDR2 (germline): MGHRA, YSYEKL. The CDR3 length is 17 residues. CDR3 loop: CPSSQGTSGGGYNEQFF. DNA for the CDR3: TGCCCCAGCAGCCAAGGGACTAGCGGGGGGGGCTACAATGAGCAGTTCTTC.

Note on this clonotype: The junction differs from germline at one of its ends, possibly a read error. The rearrangement links TRBV5-6 to TRBJ1-6, with D hard to call. Germline V gene data show CDR1 as SGHDT and CDR2 as YYEEEE. The CDR3 runs 15 residues. This CDR3 is CASSEWSAKNPPLHF. DNA for the CDR3: TGTGCTAGCAGCGAATGGTCAGCCAAAAATCCACCCCTCCACTTT.

Worth noting for this clonotype: A read error is possible here, since a much larger clone lies one base away. DNA of the CDR3: TGTGCCAGCAGCCAAGACCGACGGTCAGGGGCTGAGCAGTTCTTC. This sequence encodes CASSQDRRSGAEQFF. This chain uses TRBV4-2 with TRBJ2-1; tentatively, D is TRBD1 (6 bases). The V gene lost 0 bases and the J gene lost 9 bases, with 15 bases spanning the gap. This CDR3 region has 15 residues. Per germline, CDR1 LGHNA and CDR2 YNFKEQ.

V usage is TRBV6-1 and J usage is TRBJ2-7; no clear D gene. CDR1 is MNHNS, CDR2 SASEGT, per germline. The CDR3 runs to 13 residues. Trimming took off 10 bases at V and 2 bases at J, with 15 bases between the two ends. CDR3 loop: CATFQTSTYEQYF. In DNA form, the CDR3 reads TGTGCCACCTTCCAGACATCTACCTACGAGCAGTACTTC.

This clonotype showed up just a few times. The chain uses TRBV28 and TRBJ1-2; unclear D gene. Germline CDR1 reads MDHEN; CDR2 reads SYDVKM. Trimming took off 3 bases at V and 2 bases at J, with 13 bases between the two ends. The CDR3 has 15 amino acids. Here the CDR3 DNA reads TGTGCCAGCAGTTTGGGAGGGCCCGGAAACTATGGCTACACCTTC. It yields the protein CASSLGGPGNYGYTF.

This sequence joins TRBV12-3 or TRBV12-4 and TRBJ2-2; D tentatively reads TRBD1 or TRBD2 (5 bases each). V lost 6 bases and J 0 bases, leaving 14 bases between the germline ends. The CDR3 is 16 residues long. The CDR3 bases are TGTGCCAGCAGCGGGCTCGGGGCAGCGAACACCGGGGAGCTGTTTTTT. This translates into CASSGLGAANTGELFF.

This clonotype was counted at least ten times. The chain joins TRBV20-1 to TRBJ1-2; D unresolved. Germline loops: CDR1 DFQATT, CDR2 SNEGSKA (reference sequence). The CDR3 runs 14 residues. With 6 bases removed from V and 0 bases from J, the gap between germline ends came to 14 bases. Here the CDR3 reads CSAPLATSNYGYTF. The DNA of the CDR3 is TGCAGTGCCCCCCTGGCAACCTCTAACTATGGCTACACCTTC.

Concerning this clonotype: An end of the junction does not agree with germline; a read error may underlie this. The chain uses TRBV4-2 and TRBJ2-7; tentatively, D is TRBD2 (5 bases). The CDR3 covers 15 residues. Germline V gene sequence: CDR1 LGHNA, CDR2 YNFKEQ. The CDR3 DNA is TGTGCCAGCAGTCAAGAGGCCGATCCTAGCCGACGGCAGCACTTC. Its protein product is CASSQEADPSRRQHF.

A remark on this clonotype: Since a much larger clone is just one base distant, this may be a read error. The rearrangement uses TRBV6-5 and TRBJ1-2; TRBD1 agrees at 7 bases. The CDR3 is 14 residues long. The germline V gene has CDR1 MNHEY and CDR2 SVGAGI. After removal of 7 bases from V and 10 bases from J, the junction contained 15 bases not matched to a gene. The CDR3 reads CASKTQGDGIFYTF. The CDR3 nucleotides are TGTGCCAGCAAAACGCAGGGGGATGGGATTTTCTACACCTTC.

The chain joins TRBV11-3 to TRBJ2-2, with 7 nucleotides matching TRBD2. Trimming cost V 1 base and J 13 bases; bases outside gene matches: 9. This CDR3 has 14 residues. Germline-derived CDR1 and CDR2 are SGHNT and YENEEA. The CDR3 DNA is TGTGCCAGCAGCTTAGCCGGGTCGGGGGGAAGGCTGTTTTTT. It specifies CASSLAGSGGRLFF.

Note on this clonotype: At one end, the junction sequence differs from germline, possibly due to a read error. The gene calls are TRBV11-3 and TRBJ2-1, with a possible D match to TRBD2 (5 bases). CDR1 and CDR2 from the germline V gene are SGHNT and YENEEA. The CDR3 runs 13 residues. CDR3 sequence reads: CAGSPSSGRSRVF. The CDR3 DNA is TGTGCCGGCAGCCCCTCTAGTGGGAGATCGCGGGTCTTC.

This clonotype was observed many times. V gene TRBV6-1 combines with J gene TRBJ2-3; 8 bases align to TRBD1. V shed 5 bases and J 4 bases; nucleotides not matched to a gene: 8. This CDR3 has 15 amino acids. Germline CDR1 reads MNHNS; CDR2 reads SASEGT. In nucleotides, the CDR3 is TGTGCCAGCAGTTACACGACAGGGGCGGCAGATACGCAGTATTTT. This gives the protein CASSYTTGAADTQYF.

Points on this clonotype: A read error is possible here, since a much larger clone lies one base away. V usage is TRBV20-1 and J usage is TRBJ2-5, with 11 bases identical to TRBD2. This CDR3 is 16 amino acids long. Per the germline V gene, CDR1 is DFQATT and CDR2 is SNEGSKA (reference sequence). Trimming removed 0 bases from V and 5 bases from J; junction bases left unmatched: 8. CDR3: CSARDHELAGVETQYF. CDR3 DNA: TGCAGTGCTAGAGATCATGAACTAGCGGGAGTGGAGACCCAGTACTTC.

Points on this clonotype: One junction end does not reproduce the germline sequence, and a read error may be involved. The chain couples TRBV11-2 to TRBJ2-6, with 7 bases identical to TRBD1. Germline V gene data show CDR1 as SGHAT and CDR2 as FQNNGV. The CDR3 has 19 residues. The DNA for the CDR3 is TGTGCCAGCAGCTTAGTTTCAAAGGACAGGCCCTTTGGGGCCGACGTCCTGACTTTC. It codes for CASSLVSKDRPFGADVLTF.

This clonotype has only a few counts. The junction shows a germline mismatch at one end, possibly a read error. CDR3 DNA: TGCAATGCTAGAGGGCTACTAGCGGGAGTGGAAGAGACCCAGTACTTC. Its protein product is CNARGLLAGVEETQYF. V gene TRBV20-1 combines with J gene TRBJ2-5; 11 positions match TRBD2. The V gene's germline CDR1 is DFQATT and CDR2 SNEGSKA (reference sequence). The length of the CDR3 is 16 residues.

This clonotype has ten or more counts. This chain joins TRBV6-1 and TRBJ1-6, with a possible D match to TRBD1 (6 bases). Between the trimmed V and J ends, which lost 2 bases and 14 bases, there was a span of 22 bases. The CDR3 extends over 16 amino acids. Germline V gene lookup returns CDR1 MNHNS and CDR2 SASEGT. DNA of the CDR3: TGTGCCAGCAGTGAACATAGCGGGGGGCCAGCTCCCACCCTCCACTTT. Translating it yields CASSEHSGGPAPTLHF.

Regarding this clonotype: A much larger clonotype is one base distant, so this may be a read error. The rearrangement uses TRBV12-3 or TRBV12-4 and TRBJ2-3; possible D gene TRBD2, 7 bases. The CDR3 is 15 amino acids. The CDR3 DNA reads as TGTGCCAGCTGTTTTAAGGGGGAGGGAACAGATACGCAGTATTTT. Amino acid sequence: CASCFKGEGTDTQYF.

The chain uses TRBV13 and TRBJ1-4, with 12 nucleotides matching TRBD1. Losses at the gene ends were 5 bases for V and 7 bases for J; bases not matched to a gene: 5. The CDR3 contains 15 residues. The germline V gene encodes CDR1 PRHDT and CDR2 FYEKMQ (reference sequence). The CDR3 here is CASSQRGQGAEKLFF. The CDR3, as DNA: TGTGCCAGCAGCCAGAGGGGACAGGGGGCTGAAAAACTGTTTTTT.

This clonotype was seen a handful of times. This may stem from a read error, because a much larger clone lies one nucleotide away. V gene TRBV20-1 combines with J gene TRBJ1-2; no reliable D call. The germline gives CDR1 DFQATT, CDR2 SNEGSKA (reference sequence). Deletions cut 4 bases from V and 0 bases from J, with 15 bases between. This CDR3 has 15 residues. The CDR3 loop reads CSAIDAFYPNYGYTF. In nucleotides, the CDR3 is TGCAGTGCTATAGATGCCTTCTATCCTAACTATGGCTACACCTTC.

Notes on this clonotype: The junction departs from germline at one end; a sequencing error may be responsible. The chain recombines TRBV11-2 with TRBJ2-5; tentatively, D is TRBD1 (8 bases). The CDR3 has 15 residues. Germline CDR1 SGHAT, CDR2 FQNNGV. The chain's CDR3 is CACSRGDRCQETQYF. Written as DNA, the CDR3 is TGTGCCTGCAGCCGGGGGGACAGGTGCCAAGAGACCCAGTACTTC.

This rearrangement joins TRBV6-5 to TRBJ1-3; TRBD1 matches 7 bases. The CDR3 runs to 14 residues. V lost 8 bases, J lost 10 bases, and 14 bases stayed unmatched. Per germline, CDR1 MNHEY and CDR2 SVGAGI. The CDR3 DNA is TGTGCCAGCGGCTTGACAGGGCCTCGAGATACCATATATTTT. It is translated as CASGLTGPRDTIYF.

Concerning this clonotype itself: A much larger clone is a single base away; this may be a read error. This sequence joins TRBV12-3 or TRBV12-4 and TRBJ2-1, with TRBD1 matching 9 bases. This CDR3 region has 16 residues. For the CDR3, the DNA is TGTGCCAGCAGTTCAACCGGGACAGGGACCTACGATGAGCAGTTCTTC. Translating it yields CASSSTGTGTYDEQFF.

The rearrangement joins TRBV6-5 to TRBJ1-1, with a tentative D call TRBD1 (5 bases). The CDR3 runs 12 residues. Trimming pared 6 bases from V and 8 bases from J, leaving 13 bases between. CDR1 and CDR2 (germline): MNHEY, SVGAGI. The CDR3 here is CASRGGPTEAFF. For the CDR3, the DNA is TGTGCCAGCAGGGGGGGTCCCACCGAAGCTTTCTTT.

The table lists this clonotype with a count of one. The CDR3 does not end in the conserved phenylalanine or tryptophan, so this is likely a read error. The chain has TRBV11-2 and TRBJ2-5; D is possibly TRBD2 (5 bases). The germline CDR1 and CDR2 sequences are SGHAT and FQNNGV. This CDR3 spans 11 amino acids. V was clipped by 7 bases and J by 5 bases, with 8 bases between them. CDR3 DNA sequence: TGTGCCAGCACCAGAGGGGAGACCCAGTACTAC. It encodes CASTRGETQYY.

With respect to this clonotype: One junction end disagrees with the germline gene, perhaps due to a read error. The V call is TRBV14, the J call TRBJ1-2; possible D gene TRBD1, 5 bases. Germline CDR1 reads SGHDN; CDR2 reads FVKESK. This CDR3 has 14 residues. The CDR3 DNA reads TGTGCCAGCAGTCAAGTAACAGGAATCTATGGCTACACCTTC. Encoded protein: CASSQVTGIYGYTF.

Comments on this clonotype: An end of the junction differs from the germline gene, which may be a read error. The CDR3 DNA sequence: TGTGCCAGCAGCGTAAGGGAGGGCCACGGTTCCTACGAGCTGTACTTC. Protein product: CASSVREGHGSYELYF. The chain carries TRBV6-1 and TRBJ2-7; the match to TRBD2 covers 7 bases. The CDR3 contains 16 residues. CDR1 MNHNS and CDR2 SASEGT come from the germline V gene.

This clonotype showed up many times. This sequence joins TRBV11-3 and TRBJ1-1; TRBD1 matches at 10 bases. Germline V CDR1 and CDR2: SGHNT, YENEEA. J lost 10 bases, V lost 0 bases, and 14 bases had no gene match. CDR3 length equals 17 residues. CDR3: CASSLEFAGQGQYSAFF. Here the CDR3 DNA reads TGTGCCAGCAGCTTAGAGTTTGCGGGACAGGGGCAATATTCAGCTTTCTTT.

Only one count was recorded for this clonotype. An end of the junction differs from the germline gene, which may be a read error. CDR3 sequence (DNA): TGCAATGCTAGGCTAGCGGGGGGGCGGAATGAGCAGCTCTTC. Amino acids: CNARLAGGRNEQLF. This rearrangement joins TRBV20-1 to TRBJ2-1; TRBD2 matches 12 bases. Germline V gene sequence: CDR1 DFQATT, CDR2 SNEGSKA (reference sequence). This CDR3 region has 14 residues.

Details on this clonotype: Since no conserved phenylalanine or tryptophan closes the CDR3, a read error is the likely cause. Because the CDR3's place on the DNA is in doubt, the DNA is left out and the CDR3 is given as listed by TCRdb. The J gene is TRBJ1-1, the V gene TRBV11-2. The CDR3 is 12 amino acids in total, end residues counted. Germline assignment: CDR1 SGHAT and CDR2 FQNNGV. The CDR3 sequence: CASSLDRVVVFL.

This clonotype was picked up a small number of times. A read error may be the cause here, since a much bigger clone is one base away. No conserved phenylalanine or tryptophan ends this CDR3, so it is likely a read error. Here the CDR3 reads CSVYRGLHSYEQYL. In DNA form, the CDR3 reads TGCAGCGTTTATCGAGGGCTACACTCCTACGAGCAGTACTTA. The rearrangement joins TRBV29-1 to TRBJ2-7; a possible D gene is TRBD2 (5 bases). Looked up from germline, CDR1 is SQVTM and CDR2 is ANQGSEA. V was trimmed by 5 bases and J by 0 bases, leaving 14 bases between them. The CDR3 is made up of 14 amino acids.

This chain connects TRBV20-1 to TRBJ2-3; 12 bases map to TRBD2. The CDR3 covers 13 residues. Germline loops: CDR1 DFQATT, CDR2 SNEGSKA (reference sequence). The CDR3 coding sequence is TGCAATGCCGGGACTAGCGGGACAGATACGCAGTATTTT. Translating gives CNAGTSGTDTQYF.